This T cell receptor (beta chain) was identified during a study of T cells after posttransplantation cyclophosphamide. The CDR3 length is 15 residues. With 0 bases clipped from V and 0 bases from J, the junction kept 2 bases outside the gene matches. Germline assignment: CDR1 SGDLS and CDR2 YYNGEE. Method: immunoSEQ multiplex PCR; TCRdb's copy keeps in-frame clones and lacks some. The sample includes some 61,000 clones, around 95% of them seen just once. This clone was detected once. The specimen sequenced was PBMCs. This receptor was identified in a woman in her 30s in good health and a related stem cell transplant donor. The rearrangement links TRBV9 to TRBJ2-5; 7 nucleotides agree with TRBD1. CDR3 sequence: CASSVEDRYQETQYF. The CDR3 region has the DNA TGTGCCAGCAGCGTAGAGGACAGGTACCAAGAGACCCAGTACTTC.